This T cell receptor beta chain was recovered during a study of cytomegalovirus exposure and HLA in healthy donors. General study results and limits: It was shown in a later analysis that HLA-associated TCR beta chains were more clonally expanded than other, equally common chains.

All the people who gave samples were healthy bone marrow donors. The PCR had 60 Vbeta and 13 Jbeta primers. Sequencing was performed with immunoSEQ multiplex PCR; in TCRdb, only in-frame clones are kept and a portion is missing. This table holds some 150,000 clones, approximately 90% found once. About this clone itself: Its antigen is currently unknown.

This TCR derives from a woman aged 30 to 39 in good health and CMV-seronegative. The sequenced material came from PBMCs.

The CDR3 sequence is CASSPQRSSGHNEQFF. The CDR3 DNA reads as TGCGCCAGCAGCCCCCAGAGGTCTAGCGGACACAATGAGCAGTTCTTC. The chain uses TRBV5-1 and TRBJ2-1, with 7 bases that match TRBD2. CDR3 length: 16 amino acids. J lost 5 bases, V lost 4 bases, and 12 bases had no gene match. Germline values: CDR1 SGHRS, CDR2 YFSETQ. Full variable domain (rest looked up from reference TRBV5-1 and TRBJ2-1): KAGVTQTPRYLIKTRGQQVTLSCSPISGHRSVSWYQQTPGQGLQFLFEYFSETQRNKGNFPGRFSGRQFSNSRSEMNVSTLELGDSALYLCASSPQRSSGHNEQFFGPGTRLTVL.